Listed below are T cell receptor beta chains from one sample, sequenced in a study of Graves' ophthalmopathy and Graves' hyperthyroidism. TCRdb re-analysed the multiplex PCR reads in MiXCR, keeping a single row per CDR3 protein. The repertoire holds 200,000 to 250,000 distinct CDR3 sequences, with approximately 21% as singletons. The specimen sequenced was peripheral blood. These receptors were taken from a woman between 50 and 59 years old with Graves' ophthalmopathy. Each CDR3 is given with its conserved first and last residue. The D gene is left open where the match is weak. For some rows the clone size is stated as once, few or many, or as a class when expanded; others skip it.

abundance	v_gene	j_gene	d_gene	CDR3aa	CDR3nt
many	TRBV6-1	TRBJ2-2	NA	CASKGGGTIFNTGELFF	TGTGCCAGCAAGGGGGGCGGTACGATTTTTAACACCGGGGAGCTGTTTTTT
medium-sized	TRBV15	TRBJ2-5	NA	CATSGVAGETQYF	TGTGCCACCAGTGGGGTGGCGGGAGAGACCCAGTACTTC
many	TRBV6-5	TRBJ1-1	NA	CASTLDGMNTEAFF	TGTGCCAGCACCCTCGACGGAATGAACACTGAAGCTTTCTTT
many	TRBV19	TRBJ1-1	NA	CASSILGNTEAFF	TGTGCCAGTAGTATTTTGGGGAACACTGAAGCTTTCTTT
few	TRBV27	TRBJ2-7	TRBD2	CASSLMTSGRGFSYEQYF	TGTGCCAGCAGCCTTATGACTAGCGGGAGGGGATTCTCCTACGAGCAGTACTTC
many	TRBV6-2/TRBV6-3	TRBJ2-2	TRBD2	CASSSGLAIGELFF	TGTGCCAGCAGTTCGGGACTAGCGATCGGGGAGCTGTTTTTT
many	TRBV6-2/TRBV6-3	TRBJ1-3	NA	CASSSNIGGNTIYF	TGTGCCAGCAGCTCAAACATTGGCGGAAACACCATATATTTT
NA	TRBV28	TRBJ2-7	NA	CASSSEGGQTTYEQYF	TGTGCCAGCAGTTCCGAGGGGGGACAGACGACGTACGAGCAGTACTTC
many	TRBV18	TRBJ2-5	NA	CASSALVIETQYF	TGTGCCAGCTCAGCCTTAGTGATAGAGACCCAGTACTTC
many	TRBV7-9	TRBJ1-3	NA	CASSALGNTIYF	TGTGCCAGCAGCGCTCTTGGAAACACCATATATTTT
NA	TRBV4-1	TRBJ2-5	NA	CASSRTDQETQYF	TGCGCCAGCAGCCGGACAGACCAAGAGACCCAGTACTTC
many	TRBV29-1	TRBJ1-2	TRBD1	CSVDDRGDYGYAF	TGCAGCGTAGATGACAGGGGAGACTATGGCTACGCCTTC
NA	TRBV7-2	TRBJ1-1	TRBD1	CASSQTGVGEAFF	TGTGCCAGCAGCCAGACAGGGGTGGGTGAAGCTTTCTTT
NA	TRBV7-2	TRBJ2-4	NA	CASSLGGEAKNIQYF	TGTGCCAGCAGCTTAGGGGGCGAAGCCAAAAACATTCAGTACTTC
many	TRBV24-1	TRBJ2-7	TRBD2	CATSRGREGEQYF	TGTGCCACCAGTCGGGGCAGGGAGGGCGAGCAGTACTTC
NA	TRBV20-1	TRBJ1-1	NA	CSATDNRVTEAFF	TGCAGTGCTACTGATAACAGGGTCACTGAAGCTTTCTTT
many	TRBV28	TRBJ1-1	TRBD1	CASSLRPAGQGTEAFF	TGTGCCAGCAGTTTAAGACCGGCGGGACAGGGGACTGAAGCTTTCTTT
few	TRBV12-3/TRBV12-4	TRBJ1-1	NA	CASVTGETEAFF	TGTGCCAGTGTCACTGGAGAGACTGAAGCTTTCTTT
NA	TRBV6-2/TRBV6-3	TRBJ1-1	NA	CASSYGVWTEAFF	TGTGCCAGCAGTTACGGGGTCTGGACTGAAGCTTTCTTT
many	TRBV6-1	TRBJ2-6	TRBD2	CASSEASGVGANVLTF	TGTGCCAGCAGTGAAGCTAGCGGGGTCGGGGCCAACGTCCTGACTTTC
NA	TRBV6-1	TRBJ1-1	TRBD1	CASRLTGGRGTEAFF	TGTGCCAGCAGACTCACAGGGGGCCGGGGCACTGAAGCTTTCTTT
many	TRBV7-9	TRBJ2-3	TRBD2	CASSGSRGGTQYF	TGTGCCAGCAGCGGGAGTCGGGGGGGTACGCAGTATTTT
many	TRBV11-2	TRBJ1-3	NA	CASSLQGLPGNTIYF	TGTGCCAGCAGCTTGCAGGGTCTGCCTGGAAACACCATATATTTT
many	TRBV11-2	TRBJ2-5	TRBD1	CASSQGWTGRETQYF	TGTGCCAGCAGCCAGGGATGGACAGGTCGTGAGACCCAGTACTTC
many	TRBV15	TRBJ1-5	NA	CATSRDFREPQHF	TGTGCCACCAGCAGAGATTTTCGGGAGCCCCAGCATTTT
NA	TRBV6-1	TRBJ2-7	TRBD1	CASRGDRGLDEQYF	TGTGCCTCGAGGGGGGACAGGGGCTTGGACGAGCAGTACTTC
many	TRBV6-1	TRBJ1-5	TRBD1	CASSTGGGGNQPQHF	TGTGCCAGCAGCACAGGGGGAGGTGGCAATCAGCCCCAGCATTTT
many	TRBV3-1	TRBJ2-2	NA	CASSQSAGPGELFF	TGTGCCAGCAGCCAGAGCGCTGGGCCCGGGGAGCTGTTTTTT
many	TRBV6-1	TRBJ1-6	TRBD1	CASSDLGSGGRSPLHF	TGTGCCAGCAGTGACTTGGGATCAGGGGGACGGTCACCCCTCCACTTT
NA	TRBV30	TRBJ1-1	NA	CACGPWNTEAFF	TGTGCCTGTGGACCTTGGAACACTGAAGCTTTCTTT
NA	TRBV4-1	TRBJ2-7	NA	CASSQDSRDTAPEQCF	TGCGCCAGCAGCCAAGATAGCCGGGACACCGCTCCTGAGCAGTGCTTC
many	TRBV4-2	TRBJ2-7	NA	CASSQDAASYEQHF	TGTGCCAGCAGCCAAGATGCCGCCTCCTACGAGCAGCACTTC
few	TRBV11-1	TRBJ2-1	NA	CASSLAGSFYNEQFF	TGTGCCAGCAGCTTAGCAGGGTCTTTCTACAATGAGCAGTTCTTC
many	TRBV2	TRBJ2-3	NA	CASTEPGADTQYF	TGTGCCAGCACCGAACCGGGGGCAGATACGCAGTATTTT
NA	TRBV6-1	TRBJ1-1	NA	CASSDARAGEAFF	TGTGCCAGCAGTGACGCAAGGGCTGGTGAAGCTTTCTTT
NA	TRBV6-1	TRBJ1-3	TRBD1	CASSGGTVGNTIYF	TGTGCCAGCAGTGGAGGGACAGTAGGAAACACCATATATTTT
many	TRBV7-2	TRBJ2-5	TRBD1	CASSSLTGPETQYF	TGTGCCAGCAGCTCTCTGACAGGGCCGGAGACCCAGTACTTC
many	TRBV5-1	TRBJ1-1	NA	CASSSRGEGSRTEAFF	TGCGCCAGCAGCTCTAGGGGCGAGGGGAGCAGGACTGAAGCTTTCTTT
many	TRBV5-1	TRBJ2-6	TRBD1	CASSLLTGAGANVLTF	TGCGCCAGCAGCCTATTAACAGGGGCCGGGGCCAACGTCCTGACTTTC
many	TRBV29-1	TRBJ1-2	NA	CSVERPGGYGYTF	TGCAGCGTTGAACGCCCGGGTGGGTATGGCTACACCTTC
many	TRBV28	TRBJ1-6	TRBD1	CASKQDRGLGSLHF	TGTGCCAGCAAACAAGACAGGGGCTTGGGGTCCCTCCACTTT
NA	TRBV6-1	TRBJ1-1	NA	CASSISRLFLGEAFF	TGTGCCAGCAGTATCAGTCGGTTGTTTCTGGGTGAAGCTTTCTTT
many	TRBV6-5	TRBJ2-2	TRBD1	CASSTFDRGNTGELFF	TGTGCCAGCAGTACTTTCGACAGGGGGAACACCGGGGAGCTGTTTTTT
many	TRBV19	TRBJ1-1	TRBD1	CASSTRTGGPAEAFF	TGTGCCAGTAGTACCCGGACAGGGGGGCCGGCTGAAGCTTTCTTT
NA	TRBV11-2	TRBJ2-7	TRBD2	CASSPKREASDEQYF	TGTGCCAGCAGCCCGAAGCGGGAGGCGAGTGATGAGCAGTACTTC
many	TRBV28	TRBJ2-5	TRBD1	CASSQGTGGKRETQYF	TGTGCCAGCAGTCAAGGGACAGGGGGGAAGAGGGAGACCCAGTACTTC
few	TRBV11-2	TRBJ2-5	TRBD2	CASSLRTSGVGQETQYF	TGTGCCAGCAGCTTAAGAACTAGCGGGGTCGGACAAGAGACCCAGTACTTC
many	TRBV24-1	TRBJ2-7	TRBD1	CATSEPGTGFNEQYF	TGTGCCACCAGTGAGCCCGGGACAGGGTTCAACGAGCAGTACTTC
many	TRBV12-3/TRBV12-4	TRBJ1-6	NA	CASSLDSFQNSPLHF	TGTGCCAGCAGTTTAGACAGTTTCCAGAATTCACCCCTCCACTTT
few	TRBV9	TRBJ2-7	NA	CASSTLSYEQYF	TGTGCCAGCAGCACCCTGTCCTACGAGCAGTACTTC
many	TRBV12-3/TRBV12-4	TRBJ1-1	NA	CASSLVARTTNNPEAFF	TGTGCCAGCAGTTTAGTTGCAAGAACAACGAACAACCCTGAAGCTTTCTTT
many	TRBV5-1	TRBJ2-7	NA	CASSLDGVGEQYF	TGCGCCAGCAGCTTGGACGGAGTCGGCGAGCAGTACTTC
many	TRBV7-8	TRBJ2-7	TRBD2	CASSLTSGRALGTYEQYF	TGTGCCAGCAGCTTGACTAGCGGGAGGGCCTTGGGTACCTACGAGCAGTACTTC
many	TRBV15	TRBJ2-2	TRBD1	CATSSDRGVLGSTGELFF	TGTGCCACCAGCAGTGACAGGGGGGTACTTGGGTCTACCGGGGAGCTGTTTTTT